This T cell receptor (beta chain) came from a study of T cell responses to AZD1222 COVID-19 vaccine. Broader study findings: Targets within unmutated variant regions were reportedly found for nearly half of spike-specific TCRs. Spike-specific TCR breadth and depth rose after two AZD1222 doses. White British ancestry dominated among donors, who included more females, and clonal diversity was possibly underestimated. With dominance at 160-218 and 743-854, vaccine-associated CD4 TCRs spanned spike.

The protocol was immunoSEQ multiplex PCR, while the TCRdb copy is restricted to in-frame clones and leaves out a portion. The table records roughly 140,000 clones, around 93% of them present only once. With regard to this clone: The antigen remains undetermined.

CDR1 is MGHRA and CDR2 is YSYEKL in the germline V gene. The germline V and J ends were trimmed by 0 bases and 1 base, with 13 bases remaining between them. This CDR3 contains 17 residues. This receptor was taken from an adult in good health. The V and J genes are TRBV4-1 and TRBJ1-5; D remains unclear. The sample consisted of peripheral blood, taken on day 0 of AZD1222 vaccination. The CDR3 DNA is TGCGCCAGCAGCCAAGATCTCGGGGTAGGGAGCAATCAGCCCCAGCATTTT. Amino acid sequence: CASSQDLGVGSNQPQHF.